The 17 T cell receptor beta chains in this list originate from one sample, sequenced in a study of a mutant IDH1 vaccine in newly diagnosed glioma. The time point is: week 23, last vaccination. Each vaccine dose was 300 ug of mutant IDH1 20-mer peptide, with topical imiquimod. Assay: immunoSEQ multiplex PCR; the TCRdb copy retains only in-frame clones and omits some. This table has some 60,000 clones, around 86% appearing once. These receptors have no identified antigens. The sequencing here drew on PBMCs, taken from a glioma patient whose treatment included an IDH1 peptide vaccine. The receptors stem from a middle-aged man with glioma.

The rearrangement uses TRBV2 and TRBJ2-1; TRBD2 aligns across 15 bases. The CDR3 consists of 17 residues. Germline CDR1 and CDR2: SNHLY and FYNNEI. V lost 2 bases to trimming and J lost 8 bases; unmatched junction nucleotides: 7. CDR3 region: CASSEPGLAGGFDEQFF. The CDR3 nucleotides are TGTGCCAGCAGTGAACCGGGACTAGCGGGAGGATTCGATGAGCAGTTCTTC. Supplemented by reference TRBV2 and TRBJ2-1, the full variable domain reads EPEVTQTPSHQVTQMGQEVILRCVPISNHLYFYWYRQILGQKVEFLVSFYNNEISEKSEIFDDQFSVERPDGSNFTLKIRSTKLEDSAMYFCASSEPGLAGGFDEQFFGPGTRLTVL.

A remark on this clone: Mismatch with germline at one junction end may stem from a read error. V is TRBV6-1 and J is TRBJ2-7, with unresolved D. CDR3 size: 15 residues. Looked up from germline, CDR1 is MNHNS and CDR2 is SASEGT. The CDR3 spells CASGEGRRNSYEQYF. The CDR3 DNA sequence: TGTGCCAGCGGTGAAGGCAGGAGAAACTCCTACGAGCAGTACTTC.

The rearrangement uses TRBV13 and TRBJ2-7, with D uncertain. The V end lost 2 bases, the J end lost 2 bases, and 7 bases lay between the germline ends. The CDR3 spans 13 residues. CDR1 and CDR2 (germline): PRHDT, FYEKMQ (reference sequence). The CDR3 spells CASSLNGPYEQYF. The CDR3 DNA reads as TGTGCCAGCAGCTTAAACGGTCCCTACGAGCAGTACTTC.

The chain is built from TRBV19 and TRBJ2-2, with D hard to call. The V and J ends lost 3 bases and 2 bases respectively, with 10 bases between them. The CDR3 has 15 amino acids. Germline V gene data show CDR1 as LNHDA and CDR2 as SQIVND (reference sequence). CDR3 sequence reads: CASSIKGPNTGELFF. For the CDR3, the DNA is TGTGCCAGTAGTATTAAAGGGCCAAACACCGGGGAGCTGTTTTTT.

This clone has only one observation. The gene calls are TRBV4-1 and TRBJ1-2; D is unclear. This CDR3 contains 13 residues. V gave up 1 base and J gave up 5 bases, with 8 bases separating them. Germline CDR1 reads MGHRA; CDR2 reads YSYEKL. In DNA form, the CDR3 reads TGCGCCAGCAGCCAAGGGAATGTGTATGGCTACACCTTC. This codes for CASSQGNVYGYTF.

The CDR3 DNA follows: TGTGCCAGCAGCTCATCCCCTCAGCCCCAGCATTTT. It translates to CASSSSPQPQHF. The chain is built from TRBV7-9 and TRBJ1-5; unclear D gene. The CDR3 runs 12 residues. V was shortened by 4 bases and J by 6 bases, with 7 bases between the two germline ends. Germline V lookup: CDR1 SEHNR, CDR2 FQNEAQ (reference sequence).

This chain joins TRBV5-1 and TRBJ1-1; 9 nucleotides agree with TRBD1. The length of the CDR3 is 15 residues. The V and J ends lost 4 bases and 2 bases, in that order; junction bases with no gene match: 6. From germline, CDR1 is SGHRS and CDR2 YFSETQ. The CDR3 DNA sequence: TGCGCCAGCAGCATACAGGGGGCCAAAAACACTGAAGCTTTCTTT. Protein: CASSIQGAKNTEAFF.

This chain joins TRBV5-1 and TRBJ2-3; the match to TRBD2 covers 7 bases. Per the germline V gene, CDR1 is SGHRS and CDR2 is YFSETQ. The CDR3 runs 17 residues. J gave up 4 bases and V 0 bases, and 11 bases lay outside the gene matches. CDR3 residues: CASSLVASGGGADTQYF. The CDR3 DNA sequence: TGCGCCAGCAGCTTGGTGGCTAGCGGAGGAGGGGCAGATACGCAGTATTTT.

The chain recombines TRBV11-2 with TRBJ1-4; 9 bases line up with TRBD1. Germline V gene lookup returns CDR1 SGHAT and CDR2 FQNNGV. CDR3 size: 15 residues. V shed 5 bases, J shed 11 bases, and the junction held 12 bases outside the gene matches. CDR3 DNA sequence: TGTGCCAGCAGCGAAACAGGGGGCCTGGGGGGGAAACTGTTTTTT. It translates to CASSETGGLGGKLFF. Full variable domain (missing parts from reference TRBV11-2 and TRBJ1-4): EAGVAQSPRYKIIEKRQSVAFWCNPISGHATLYWYQQILGQGPKLLIQFQNNGVVDDSQLPKDRFSAERLKGVDSTLKIQPAKLEDSAVYLCASSETGGLGGKLFFGSGTQLSVL.

V and J are TRBV9 and TRBJ1-1; D is perhaps TRBD1 (5 bases). V was clipped by 4 bases and J by 14 bases, with 24 bases between them. This CDR3 region has 14 residues. The germline V gene has CDR1 SGDLS and CDR2 YYNGEE. CDR3 nucleotide sequence: TGTGCCAGCAGCTCCCCCCAGGGTGAACGGGGGTCGTTCTTT. The encoded protein is CASSSPQGERGSFF.

This clone has a handful of counts. This chain uses TRBV6-5 with TRBJ1-1, with TRBD1 as a possible D gene (6 bases). Germline V gene data show CDR1 as MNHEY and CDR2 as SVGAGI. Trimming cost V 1 base and J 12 bases, with 15 bases left between them. The CDR3 loop spans 13 amino acids. CDR3 amino acids: CASSYLGTRKSFF. The CDR3 DNA is TGTGCCAGCAGTTACTTAGGGACACGGAAATCTTTCTTT.

Only one count was recorded for this clone. The J gene is TRBJ1-3, the V gene TRBV7-8; D unresolved. In germline, CDR1 is SGHVS, CDR2 FQNEAQ. The CDR3 is made up of 14 amino acids. V was cut by 5 bases and J by 1 base, with 9 bases left in between. CDR3 bases: TGTGCCAGCAGCACCAGAGGGTCTGGAAACACCATATATTTT. Translation gives CASSTRGSGNTIYF.

This clone was seen just once. The rearrangement uses TRBV5-1 and TRBJ1-6; D is uncertain. Germline loops: CDR1 SGHRS, CDR2 YFSETQ. CDR3 length equals 14 residues. With 4 bases removed from V and 8 bases from J, the gap between germline ends came to 13 bases. The CDR3 sequence is CASSLVPDDSPLHF. DNA for the CDR3: TGCGCCAGCAGCCTAGTTCCTGACGATTCACCCCTCCACTTT.

This clone was found once. The rearrangement links TRBV6-5 to TRBJ2-3, with a tentative D call TRBD2 (6 bases). CDR1 MNHEY and CDR2 SVGAGI come from the germline V gene. This CDR3 is 15 amino acids long. V dropped 5 bases and J dropped 1 base, with 13 bases sitting between them. The CDR3 loop is CASSPVGRGTDTQYF. The CDR3 nucleotides are TGTGCCAGCAGTCCGGTCGGGAGAGGCACAGATACGCAGTATTTT.

Concerning this clone: Other DNA sequences from this sample encode an identical CDR3 as well. The chain employs TRBV6-6 and TRBJ2-1, with 11 bases aligning to TRBD2. J was trimmed by 4 bases and V by 6 bases; bases with no gene match: 2. This CDR3 spans 14 amino acids. Germline-derived CDR1 and CDR2 are MNHNY and SVGAGI (reference sequence). The DNA of the CDR3 is TGTGCCAGCAGCTGGACTAGCGGGTACAATGAGCAGTTCTTC. Residues: CASSWTSGYNEQFF.

The chain joins TRBV19 to TRBJ2-6; D perhaps matches TRBD1 (5 bases). Germline assignment: CDR1 LNHDA and CDR2 SQIVND (reference sequence). The CDR3 runs 18 residues. V lost 6 bases and J lost 0, with 18 bases in between. The CDR3 protein is CASRDPEQGGSGANVLTF. The CDR3 DNA reads TGTGCCAGTAGGGACCCTGAGCAGGGCGGCTCTGGGGCCAACGTCCTGACTTTC.

This sequence joins TRBV4-1 and TRBJ2-7, with TRBD1 as a possible D gene (6 bases). The germline gives CDR1 MGHRA, CDR2 YSYEKL. This CDR3 is built from 14 residues. Trimming cost V 1 base and J 1 base, with 8 bases left between them. The CDR3 region is CASSQVRGSYEQYF. The CDR3 region has the DNA TGCGCCAGCAGCCAAGTTAGGGGGTCCTACGAGCAGTACTTC.